This is a list of T cell receptor beta chains from one sample in a study of blood T cell repertoires in COVID-19. Libraries were prepared by immunoSEQ multiplex PCR; TCRdb keeps only in-frame clonotypes and omits some of them. The repertoire holds roughly 250,000 clones, with approximately 85% as singletons. Input material: peripheral blood. These receptor sequences come from a middle-aged man with acute or convalescent COVID-19. The conserved cysteine and the conserved F or W are not part of the CDR3 here. The order of the fields is V gene, J gene, CDR3 protein.

TRBV4-3	TRBJ2-3	ASSQEKTGISYTQY
TRBV3-1/TRBV3-2	TRBJ1-1	ASRVRDTSEAF
TRBV19	TRBJ2-7	ASTRGPPPAEQY
TRBV19	TRBJ1-1	ASTLSWQGDTEAF
TRBV28	TRBJ2-2	ASSRDRAGTGELF
TRBV7-3	TRBJ2-1	ASSLRGLAGNEQF
TRBV5-6	TRBJ1-3	ASSSQGAATIY
TRBV2	TRBJ2-1	ASSVRGAYNEQF
TRBV4-1	TRBJ1-4	ASSQMDRGTNEKLF
TRBV18	TRBJ2-7	ASSPGTGGYEQY
TRBV4-3	TRBJ1-1	ASSQDRISNTEAF
TRBV5-6	TRBJ2-5	ASSLAGALGETQY
TRBV2	TRBJ1-6	ASSDPTGDNSPLH
TRBV29-1	TRBJ1-1	SVQGTGTEAF
TRBV24-1	TRBJ1-5	ATSDAQGSRNQPQH
TRBV5-4	TRBJ1-2	ASAGGDGYT
TRBV7-3	TRBJ2-5	ASSPGTGLKETQY
TRBV19	TRBJ2-3	ASRPLVADTQY
TRBV19	TRBJ2-7	ASTSGVANEQY
TRBV5-4	TRBJ2-1	ASRAGGLRGNEQF
TRBV9	TRBJ2-7	ASSVDPSSYEQY
TRBV5-4	TRBJ2-2	ASSGTSGGAPGELF
TRBV29-1	TRBJ1-2	SVPRGRVWNYGYT
TRBV4-3	TRBJ2-1	ASSQDISRTSGINEQF
TRBV5-1	TRBJ1-6	ASSFGTAGNSPLH
TRBV27	TRBJ2-1	ASSTWTGSNEQF
TRBV7-9	TRBJ2-1	ASSFLSGQGDNEQF
TRBV3-1/TRBV3-2	TRBJ2-7	ASSGTEAGYEQY
TRBV7-9	TRBJ2-3	ASSFSGAPDTQY
TRBV6-6	TRBJ1-5	ASSRDASGPDQPQH
TRBV7-8	TRBJ1-1	ASSSQGSGNTEAF
TRBV2	TRBJ2-3	ASQGTSTDTQY
TRBV5-4	TRBJ2-3	ASSSGLAGGTDTQY
TRBV7-3	TRBJ2-5	ASSTGTQETQY
TRBV2	TRBJ1-6	ASSLDSSPLH
TRBV5-6	TRBJ2-7	ASSLGRQGDYEQY
TRBV5-8	TRBJ1-5	ASSRDRGPRQPQH
TRBV4-1	TRBJ1-4	ASSARWREKLF
TRBV11-2	TRBJ2-7	ASSPMVGSEQY
TRBV6-6	TRBJ2-3	ASSWTSTDTQY
TRBV7-9	TRBJ2-3	ASSLVDRRTDTQY
TRBV4-1	TRBJ1-5	ASSQGGNQPQH
TRBV5-6	TRBJ1-1	ASTLRVRTEAF
TRBV6-5	TRBJ1-5	ASSEGFINQPQH
TRBV12-3/TRBV12-4	TRBJ1-4	ASSLSSEKLF
TRBV5-4	TRBJ2-5	ASSFYRVTQETQY
TRBV4-1	TRBJ2-2	ASSPLVGELF
TRBV7-2	TRBJ2-1	ASSSTWTKNEQF
TRBV7-6	TRBJ1-3	ASSPARGGGNTIY
TRBV2	TRBJ1-5	ASTAVSNQPQH
TRBV28	TRBJ2-3	ASSPLGLVSTDTQY